The rows below give T cell receptor beta chains drawn from one sample of a study of CD8 T cells in Susac syndrome. One entry per CDR3 protein, called by TCRdb with MiXCR from the immunoSEQ multiplex PCR reads. The sample has 330,000 or so distinct CDR3 sequences, roughly 85% seen once; the top ten hold around 0.2%. The sequencing sample was made of CD8+ T cells from PBMCs. The receptors shown here come from a human donor with multiple sclerosis. CDR3s include the opening cysteine and the closing phenylalanine or tryptophan. The D gene is left open where the match is weak. Not all rows give a size; the values are once, few, many and, for expanded clones, a class.

TRBJ2-7,NA,NA,TRBV6-5,TGTGCCAGCAGTTACTCGGAGGGTTCCGACGAGCAGTACTTC,CASSYSEGSDEQYF
TRBJ2-7,NA,TRBD2,TRBV20-1,TGCAGCGGTCTCTCTAGCGGGGCCTACGAGCAGTACTTC,CSGLSSGAYEQYF
TRBJ1-1,NA,TRBD1,TRBV5-1,TGCGCCAGCACCCCCGGACAGGCGACTGAAGCTTTCTTT,CASTPGQATEAFF
TRBJ1-1,NA,NA,TRBV4-3,TGCGCCAGCAGCCTCAACCGGCCCGAGGGCACTGAAGCTTTCTTT,CASSLNRPEGTEAFF
TRBJ2-3,NA,TRBD2,TRBV27,TGTGCCAGCAGTTTCTCCACTAGCGGGATGGGTTTCACAGATACGCAGTATTTT,CASSFSTSGMGFTDTQYF
TRBJ2-7,NA,TRBD2,TRBV7-8,TGTGCCAGCAGCTTCCCACTAGCGGGAGTTAGAAACGAGCAGTACTTC,CASSFPLAGVRNEQYF
TRBJ2-5,once,TRBD2,TRBV28,TGTGCCAGCAGTTTATTGGCTAGCGGGAGGCGGGGAGAGACCCAGTACTTC,CASSLLASGRRGETQYF
TRBJ2-1,NA,NA,TRBV7-9,TGTGCCAGCAGCTCCCGAAGCGGACCGTACAATGAGCAGTTCTTC,CASSSRSGPYNEQFF
TRBJ2-1,NA,NA,TRBV13,TGTGCCAGCAGCTTAGAATACAGACGGGTTTACAATGAGCAGTTCTTC,CASSLEYRRVYNEQFF
TRBJ2-5,NA,NA,TRBV4-3,TGCGCCAGCAGCCAAGTTTCTGGCGCTCAAGAGACCCAGTACTTC,CASSQVSGAQETQYF
TRBJ2-7,NA,NA,TRBV20-1,TGCAGTGCTAGAGAAGACAGTCCACTCTACGAGCAGTACTTC,CSAREDSPLYEQYF
TRBJ1-2,NA,TRBD1,TRBV12-3/TRBV12-4,TGTGCCAGCAGTTTACAGGACAGGTTCGGTGGCTACACCTTC,CASSLQDRFGGYTF
TRBJ1-5,NA,NA,TRBV27,TGTGCCAGCAGTTCGACAGTGAATCAGCCCCAGCATTTT,CASSSTVNQPQHF
TRBJ2-7,NA,TRBD1,TRBV28,TGTGCCAGCAGTCTCCCCGGACAGGGGAGGAACGAGCAGTACTTC,CASSLPGQGRNEQYF
TRBJ1-1,NA,TRBD1,TRBV29-1,TGCAGCGTTGAAGGACAGGGACCCCTCCCTGAAGCTTTCTTT,CSVEGQGPLPEAFF
TRBJ1-1,NA,NA,TRBV30,TGTGCCTGGAGTGTGGTTACTGAAGCTTTCTTT,CAWSVVTEAFF
TRBJ1-1,few,NA,TRBV14,TGTGCCAGCAGCCCGACCTTTAGGTCGGGGTACACTGAAGCTTTCTTT,CASSPTFRSGYTEAFF
TRBJ2-7,NA,NA,TRBV4-2,TGTGCCAGCAGCCAAGATAATACGGTAACGAGCTCCTACGAGCAGTACTTC,CASSQDNTVTSSYEQYF
TRBJ2-1,NA,TRBD2,TRBV12-3/TRBV12-4,TGTGCCAGCAGCCCCCTGGGGGTGCTAGCGGGAGTTTATAGGGATGTCAATGAGCAGTTCTTC,CASSPLGVLAGVYRDVNEQFF
TRBJ2-7,NA,TRBD2,TRBV20-1,TGCAGTGCTGGGACTAGCGGGAGAATCGACGAGCAGTACTTC,CSAGTSGRIDEQYF
TRBJ1-2,NA,NA,TRBV27,TGTGCCAGCAGTTTAATCGGGGGCAATAACTATGGCTACACCTTC,CASSLIGGNNYGYTF
TRBJ1-5,NA,NA,TRBV27,TGTGCCAGCAGTTTAGAGTACGGACTCAATCAGCCCCAGCATTTT,CASSLEYGLNQPQHF
TRBJ2-1,once,NA,TRBV5-1,TGCGCCAGCAGCTTGACTACAGGACAGAGCTCCTACAATGAGCAGTTCTTC,CASSLTTGQSSYNEQFF
TRBJ1-3,NA,NA,TRBV5-1,TGCGCCAGCACTGATGACAGAAACACCATATATTTT,CASTDDRNTIYF
TRBJ1-5,NA,TRBD1,TRBV6-2/TRBV6-3,TGTGCCAGCAGTTACTCGACAGGGCCGAATAGCAATCAGCCCCAGCATTTT,CASSYSTGPNSNQPQHF
TRBJ1-1,NA,NA,TRBV20-1,TGCAGTGCCATAAGGAAACCGGGACTTCGTGGAACTGAAGCTTTCTTT,CSAIRKPGLRGTEAFF
TRBJ1-1,NA,NA,TRBV27,TGTGCCAGCAGTGTCATGCCCACGGGGACTGAAGCTTTCTTT,CASSVMPTGTEAFF
TRBJ2-2,once,NA,TRBV4-1,TGCGCCAGCAGCCACCAGGTGGTGGGCCAAATGAGTTCCGGGGAGCTGTTTTTT,CASSHQVVGQMSSGELFF
TRBJ1-2,NA,NA,TRBV9,TGTGCCAGCAGCTCTAGGGGGATCTTCTATGGCTACACCTTC,CASSSRGIFYGYTF
TRBJ2-7,once,NA,TRBV2,TGTGCCAGCAAACTCGAGGGGTTTCGGGACTACGAGCAGTACTTC,CASKLEGFRDYEQYF
TRBJ1-4,NA,NA,TRBV12-3/TRBV12-4,TGTGCCAGCAGTGAGACAGGTGCAACTAATGAAAAACTGTTTTTT,CASSETGATNEKLFF
TRBJ2-7,NA,NA,TRBV11-1,TGTGCCAGCAGCTTAGGACAGGCCAACCTCTACGAGCAGTACTTC,CASSLGQANLYEQYF
TRBJ2-1,NA,TRBD2,TRBV7-9,TGTGCCAGCAGCTTAGATAGCGGGAGAGCTAGGTACAATGAGCAGTTCTTC,CASSLDSGRARYNEQFF
TRBJ2-5,NA,NA,TRBV20-1,TGCAGTGCTAGAGATGGTGCAGGGGTGGGGGAGACCCAGTACTTC,CSARDGAGVGETQYF
TRBJ1-2,few,NA,TRBV5-1,TGCGCCAGCAGCACAGGGAACTATGGCTACACCTTC,CASSTGNYGYTF
TRBJ2-7,NA,TRBD1,TRBV5-6,TGTGCCAGCAGCCCGGGACAGTTAGGCGAGCAGTACTTC,CASSPGQLGEQYF
TRBJ2-1,NA,NA,TRBV14,TGTGCCAGCAGCCTCGGACTCCTTTCCTACAATGAGCAGTTCTTC,CASSLGLLSYNEQFF
TRBJ1-3,NA,TRBD1,TRBV6-5,TGTGCCAGCAGTTACGGCTCAGGGGGCTCTGGAAACACCATATATTTT,CASSYGSGGSGNTIYF
TRBJ1-2,NA,NA,TRBV6-5,TGTGCCAGCAGTTACCCGGAGCAGGGGCTGGTTGGCTACACCTTC,CASSYPEQGLVGYTF
TRBJ2-1,NA,TRBD2,TRBV6-1,TGTGCCAGCACCCCCTGGGCTAGCGGGCCCTCCTACAATGAGCAGTTCTTC,CASTPWASGPSYNEQFF
TRBJ2-1,NA,NA,TRBV20-1,TGCAGTGCTAGGCGGCTCGACAATGAGCAGTTCTTC,CSARRLDNEQFF
TRBJ1-1,NA,NA,TRBV9,TGTGCCAGCAGCGGAGCAGCCACTGAAGCTTTCTTT,CASSGAATEAFF
TRBJ2-4,NA,TRBD2,TRBV4-3,TGCGCCAGCAGCCAAGACAGCGGGAGCGGAAACATTCAGTACTTC,CASSQDSGSGNIQYF
TRBJ2-5,NA,TRBD2,TRBV28,TGTGCCAGCGGGCCCGTGATAGGGACTAGCGGGAGCGCCTACACTCAAGAGACCCAGTACTTC,CASGPVIGTSGSAYTQETQYF
TRBJ1-3,NA,NA,TRBV5-1,TGCGCCAGCAGCTTTGGAGACAGCTACTCTGGAAACACCACATATTTT,CASSFGDSYSGNTTYF
TRBJ1-1,NA,NA,TRBV28,TGTGCCAGCAGTCCCACCGGGGCTACCCTCATGAACACTGAAGCTTTCTTT,CASSPTGATLMNTEAFF
TRBJ2-7,NA,NA,TRBV4-3,TGCGCCAGCAGCCAAGCCCCTGTTGGGACACTCGCCTACGAGCAGTACTTC,CASSQAPVGTLAYEQYF
TRBJ2-7,once,NA,TRBV6-2/TRBV6-3,TGTGCCAGCAGTCCCGGGGGCTTTCAGGACGAGCAGTACTTC,CASSPGGFQDEQYF
TRBJ2-2,NA,NA,TRBV6-1,TGTGCCAGCAGATGGACCTCCACCGGGGAGCTGTTTTTT,CASRWTSTGELFF
TRBJ1-5,NA,NA,TRBV27,TGTGCCAGCACCACAGGGATGGGCAATCAGCCCCAGCATTTT,CASTTGMGNQPQHF
TRBJ2-1,NA,TRBD2,TRBV7-2,TGTGCCAGCAGCTTAGCGGTCACTAGCGGGGGCAATGAGCAGTTCTTC,CASSLAVTSGGNEQFF
TRBJ2-2,NA,NA,TRBV27,TGTGCCAGCAGTTTAGGGACATCAACCGGGGAGCTGTTTTTT,CASSLGTSTGELFF
TRBJ2-7,NA,TRBD2,TRBV3-1,TGTGCCAGCAGCCAAGAGGGGAGCGGGAGTGTCTACGAGCAGTACTTC,CASSQEGSGSVYEQYF
TRBJ2-7,NA,TRBD1,TRBV4-3,TGCGCCAGCAGCCAAGATCGGACAGGGTTCAACTACGAGCAGTACTTC,CASSQDRTGFNYEQYF
TRBJ1-4,once,NA,TRBV7-2,TGTGCCAGCAGCCCGGTGGCCTTTCCGGGAAGTGAAAAACTGTTTTTT,CASSPVAFPGSEKLFF
TRBJ2-7,NA,NA,TRBV9,TGTGCCAGCAGCGTAGCCCGGATTCACGAGCAGTACTTC,CASSVARIHEQYF
TRBJ1-1,NA,NA,TRBV24-1,TGTGCCACCAGTGATAAGAACACTGAAGCTTTCTTT,CATSDKNTEAFF
TRBJ2-1,NA,NA,TRBV5-6,TGTGCCAGCAGCTTCGGCACCCTACGGAACAATGAGCAGTTCTTC,CASSFGTLRNNEQFF
TRBJ2-7,NA,NA,TRBV4-3,TGCGCCAGCAGCCAAGATCTTACTGGCGGGGGCCATTTCTCCTACGAGCAGTACTTC,CASSQDLTGGGHFSYEQYF
TRBJ2-1,few,TRBD2,TRBV7-9,TGTGCCAGCAGCTTAGTTCCTAGCGGGTCCTACAATGAGCAGTTCTTC,CASSLVPSGSYNEQFF